This T cell receptor (beta chain) was identified in a study of shared clonotypes between healthy human individuals. CD8 cells regarded as naive lacked CD45RO, were positively chosen for CCR7, and omitted terminally differentiated effector memory CD45RA+ cells. The table came from immunoSEQ multiplex PCR; TCRdb's copy has only in-frame clones and leaves some out. Of about 650,000 clones listed, less than 97% were seen once; the top ten hold about 0.11%. The CDR3 length is 15 residues. Trimming pared 3 bases from V and 0 bases from J, leaving 10 bases between. Germline CDR1 is LNHNV and CDR2 is YYDKDF (reference sequence).

The rearrangement links TRBV15 to TRBJ2-3; D gene ambiguous. Sequencing input: naive CD8+ T cells sorted from blood. This TCR came from a woman aged 30 to 39 in good health. In nucleotides, the CDR3 is TGTGCCACCAGCAGGTTGGGCGGAAGCACAGATACGCAGTATTTT. Its translation is CATSRLGGSTDTQYF.